This T cell receptor (beta chain) was sequenced during a study of T cell responses to AZD1222 COVID-19 vaccine. Regarding the study as a whole: The donor group comprised mostly white British people and more females; the analysis possibly underestimated clonal diversity. Close to half of spike-specific TCRs reportedly recognize unmutated variant regions. Repertoires in all cases were sampled only once the peak T cell response had passed.

This clone was seen a few times. Its target is not known. Here immunoSEQ multiplex PCR was the method, and the copy in TCRdb shows in-frame clones only, minus some. The sample lists about 120,000 clones; 88% were seen once. This CDR3 is 14 amino acids long. V was pared by 6 bases and J by 9 bases, with 15 bases between. From germline, CDR1 is MDHEN and CDR2 SYDVKM. The analysis combined second doses at about 4 or about 12 weeks. The chain couples TRBV28 to TRBJ1-6; maybe TRBD1 (5 bases). The clonotype originates from an adult who received the AZD1222 COVID-19 vaccine. Sequencing used peripheral blood, obtained 28 days after the second AZD1222 dose. As DNA, the CDR3 is TGTGCCAGCAGCCTAGCCCATAGGGGTTCACCCCTCCACTTT. Protein: CASSLAHRGSPLHF.